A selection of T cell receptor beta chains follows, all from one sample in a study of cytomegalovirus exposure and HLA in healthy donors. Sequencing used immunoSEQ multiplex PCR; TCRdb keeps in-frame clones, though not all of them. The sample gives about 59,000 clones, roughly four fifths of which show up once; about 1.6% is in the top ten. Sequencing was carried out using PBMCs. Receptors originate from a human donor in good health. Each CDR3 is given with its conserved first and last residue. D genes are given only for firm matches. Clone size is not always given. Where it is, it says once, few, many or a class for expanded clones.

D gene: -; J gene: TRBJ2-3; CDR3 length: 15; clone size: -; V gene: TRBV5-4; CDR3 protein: CASSLDRKSTDTQYF; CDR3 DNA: TGTGCCAGCAGCTTGGACAGAAAGAGCACAGATACGCAGTATTTT
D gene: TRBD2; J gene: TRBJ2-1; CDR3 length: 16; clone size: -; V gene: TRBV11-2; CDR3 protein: CASNLGTSGSYNEQFF; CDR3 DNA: TGTGCCAGCAATCTTGGGACTAGCGGGAGCTACAATGAGCAGTTCTTC
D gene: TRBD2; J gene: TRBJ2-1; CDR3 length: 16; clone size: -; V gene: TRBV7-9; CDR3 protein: CSSSLVLGDYNNEQFF; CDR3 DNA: TGTTCCAGCAGCTTAGTGTTAGGGGACTACAACAATGAGCAGTTCTTC
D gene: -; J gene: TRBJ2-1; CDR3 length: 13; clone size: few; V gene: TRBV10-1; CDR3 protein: CASSEVRSNEQFF; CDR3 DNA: TGCGCCAGCAGTGAGGTAAGGAGCAATGAGCAGTTCTTC
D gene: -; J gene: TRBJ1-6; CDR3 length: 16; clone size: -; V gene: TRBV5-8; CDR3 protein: CASRGVRGIYNSPLHF; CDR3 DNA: TGTGCCAGCCGTGGTGTCCGAGGAATCTATAATTCACCCCTCCACTTT
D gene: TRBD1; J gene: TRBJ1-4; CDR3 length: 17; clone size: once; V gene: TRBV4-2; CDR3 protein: CASSQDGRQGANEKLFF; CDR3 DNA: TGTGCCAGCAGCCAAGACGGTCGACAGGGTGCTAATGAAAAACTGTTTTTT
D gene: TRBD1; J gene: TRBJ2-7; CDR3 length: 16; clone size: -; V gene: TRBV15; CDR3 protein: CATSRGDGTASYEQYF; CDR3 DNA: TGTGCCACCAGCCGGGGCGATGGGACAGCCTCCTACGAGCAGTACTTC
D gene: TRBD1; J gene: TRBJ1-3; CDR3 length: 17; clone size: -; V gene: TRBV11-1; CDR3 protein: CASSMEPDRVSGNTIYF; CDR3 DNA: TGTGCCAGCAGCATGGAACCGGACAGGGTGTCGGGAAACACCATATATTTT
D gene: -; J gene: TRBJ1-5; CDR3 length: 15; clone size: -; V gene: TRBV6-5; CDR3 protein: CASSPESGGYQPQHF; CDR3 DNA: TGTGCCAGCAGTCCGGAAAGCGGGGGTTATCAGCCCCAGCATTTT
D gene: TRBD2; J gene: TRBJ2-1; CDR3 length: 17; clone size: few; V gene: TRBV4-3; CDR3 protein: CASSLGLAGASYNEQFF; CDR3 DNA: TGCGCCAGCAGCCTGGGACTAGCGGGGGCCTCCTACAATGAGCAGTTCTTC
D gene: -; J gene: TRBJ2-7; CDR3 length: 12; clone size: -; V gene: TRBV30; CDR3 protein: CAWSVGSYEQYF; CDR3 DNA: TGTGCCTGGAGTGTAGGGAGTTACGAGCAGTACTTC
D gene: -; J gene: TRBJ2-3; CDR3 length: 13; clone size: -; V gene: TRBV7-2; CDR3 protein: CASSFLAQDTQYF; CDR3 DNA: TGTGCCAGCAGCTTCCTTGCCCAGGATACGCAGTATTTT
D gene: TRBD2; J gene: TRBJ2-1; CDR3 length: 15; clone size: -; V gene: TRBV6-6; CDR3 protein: CASSYALAGGSEQFF; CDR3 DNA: TGTGCCAGCAGTTACGCGCTAGCGGGGGGCAGTGAGCAGTTCTTC
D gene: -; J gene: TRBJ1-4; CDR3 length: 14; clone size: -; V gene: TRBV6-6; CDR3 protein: CASSQLDLNEKLFF; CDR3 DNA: TGTGCCAGCAGTCAGTTAGACTTAAATGAAAAACTGTTTTTT
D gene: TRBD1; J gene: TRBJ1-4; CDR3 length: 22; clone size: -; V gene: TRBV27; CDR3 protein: CASSLFPSAETGRMPTNEKLFF; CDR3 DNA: TGTGCCAGCAGTTTATTCCCCTCGGCGGAGACAGGGCGAATGCCAACTAATGAAAAACTGTTTTTT
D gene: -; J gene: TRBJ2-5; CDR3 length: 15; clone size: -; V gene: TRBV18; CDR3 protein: CASSPPEGGQETQYF; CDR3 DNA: TGTGCCAGCTCACCTCCAGAGGGAGGCCAAGAGACCCAGTACTTC
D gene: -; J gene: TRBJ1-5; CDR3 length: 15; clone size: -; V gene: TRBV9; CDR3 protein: CASSVGGGGNQPQHF; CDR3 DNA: TGTGCCAGCAGCGTAGGGGGAGGGGGCAATCAGCCCCAGCATTTT
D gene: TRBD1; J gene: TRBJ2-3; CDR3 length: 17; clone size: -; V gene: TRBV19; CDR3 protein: CASSRSSGTGRTDTQYF; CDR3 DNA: TGTGCCAGTAGTAGATCCTCCGGGACAGGGAGGACAGATACGCAGTATTTT
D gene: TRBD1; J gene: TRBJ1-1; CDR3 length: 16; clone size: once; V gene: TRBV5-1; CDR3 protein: CASSNQDRGLDTEAFF; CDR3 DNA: TGCGCCAGCAGCAATCAGGACAGGGGGCTAGACACTGAAGCTTTCTTT
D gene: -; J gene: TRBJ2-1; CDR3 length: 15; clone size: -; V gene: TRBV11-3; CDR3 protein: CASSTGRGGYNEQFF; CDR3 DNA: TGTGCCAGCAGCACCGGAAGGGGTGGTTACAATGAGCAGTTCTTC
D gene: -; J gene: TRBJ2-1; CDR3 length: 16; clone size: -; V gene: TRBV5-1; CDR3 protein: CASSLEGGVSYNEQFF; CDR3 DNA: TGCGCCAGCAGCTTGGAAGGGGGGGTCTCCTACAATGAGCAGTTCTTC
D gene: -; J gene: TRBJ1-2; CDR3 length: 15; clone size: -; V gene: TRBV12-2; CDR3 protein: CASRFDDRDVYGYTF; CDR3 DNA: TGTGCAAGTCGCTTCGATGACAGGGATGTCTATGGCTACACCTTC
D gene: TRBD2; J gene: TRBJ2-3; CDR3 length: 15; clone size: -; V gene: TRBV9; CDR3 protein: CASSSRGLAGDTQYF; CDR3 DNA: TGTGCCAGCAGCTCCAGGGGACTAGCCGGAGATACGCAGTATTTT
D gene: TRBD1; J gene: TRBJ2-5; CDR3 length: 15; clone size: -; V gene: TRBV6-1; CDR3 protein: CASSEGTGGFETQYF; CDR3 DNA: TGTGCCAGCAGTGAAGGGACAGGGGGCTTTGAGACCCAGTACTTC
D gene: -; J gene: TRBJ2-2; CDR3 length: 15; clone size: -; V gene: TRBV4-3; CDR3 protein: CASSQGLDPTGELFF; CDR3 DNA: TGCGCCAGCAGCCAAGGACTAGACCCCACCGGGGAGCTGTTTTTT
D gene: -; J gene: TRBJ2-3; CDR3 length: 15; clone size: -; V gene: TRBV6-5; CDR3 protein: CASSPGTKGADTQYF; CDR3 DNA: TGTGCCAGCAGCCCCGGGACAAAGGGCGCAGATACGCAGTATTTT
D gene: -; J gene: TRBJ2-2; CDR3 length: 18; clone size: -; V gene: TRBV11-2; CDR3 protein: CASSLTSETTANTGELFF; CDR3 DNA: TGTGCCAGCAGCTTAACCAGCGAGACTACCGCGAACACCGGGGAGCTGTTTTTT
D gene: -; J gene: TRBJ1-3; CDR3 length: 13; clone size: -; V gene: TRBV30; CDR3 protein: CAWSRLVADTIYF; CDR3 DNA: TGTGCCTGGAGTAGGCTTGTAGCGGACACCATATATTTT
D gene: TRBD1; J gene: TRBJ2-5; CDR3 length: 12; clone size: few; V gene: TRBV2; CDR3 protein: CASQGAGETQYF; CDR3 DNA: TGTGCCAGCCAGGGGGCAGGGGAGACCCAGTACTTC
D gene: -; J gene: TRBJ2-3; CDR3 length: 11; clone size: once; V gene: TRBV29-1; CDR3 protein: CSEGTPNVQYF; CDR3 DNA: TGCAGCGAGGGGACACCGAATGTTCAGTATTTT
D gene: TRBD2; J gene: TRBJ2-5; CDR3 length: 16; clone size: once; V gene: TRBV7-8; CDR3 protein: CASSQGLAGSVGTQYF; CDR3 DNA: TGTGCCAGCAGCCAGGGACTAGCGGGGTCGGTGGGGACCCAGTACTTC
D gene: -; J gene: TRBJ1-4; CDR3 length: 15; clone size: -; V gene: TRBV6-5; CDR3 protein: CASRSLAGGGEKLFF; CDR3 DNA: TGTGCCAGCAGATCTTTGGCAGGCGGGGGGGAAAAACTGTTTTTT
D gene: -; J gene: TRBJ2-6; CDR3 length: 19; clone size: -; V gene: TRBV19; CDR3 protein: CASSTGRSVGGSGANVLTF; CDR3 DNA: TGTGCCAGTAGTACGGGGAGGTCCGTTGGAGGTTCTGGGGCCAACGTCCTGACTTTC
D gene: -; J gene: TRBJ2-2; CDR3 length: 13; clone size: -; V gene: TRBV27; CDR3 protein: CASSFPPGRELFF; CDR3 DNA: TGTGCCAGCAGTTTTCCCCCAGGAAGAGAGCTGTTTTTT
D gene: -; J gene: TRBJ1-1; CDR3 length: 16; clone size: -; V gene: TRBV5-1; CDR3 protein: CASSARPGQRNTEAFF; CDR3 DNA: TGCGCCAGCAGCGCACGCCCGGGACAACGGAACACTGAAGCTTTCTTT
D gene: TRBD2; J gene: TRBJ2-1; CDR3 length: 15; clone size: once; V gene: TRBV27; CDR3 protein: CASSLSSGVYNEQFF; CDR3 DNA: TGTGCCAGCAGTTTATCGAGCGGGGTCTACAATGAGCAGTTCTTC
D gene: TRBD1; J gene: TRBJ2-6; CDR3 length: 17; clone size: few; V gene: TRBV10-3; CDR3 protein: CAIAKLTTGAGANVLTF; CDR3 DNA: TGTGCCATCGCAAAACTTACGACAGGGGCTGGGGCCAACGTCCTGACTTTC
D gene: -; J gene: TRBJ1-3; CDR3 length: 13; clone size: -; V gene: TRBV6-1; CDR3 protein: CASSEEEGNTIYF; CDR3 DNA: TGTGCCAGCAGTGAAGAAGAGGGAAACACCATATATTTT
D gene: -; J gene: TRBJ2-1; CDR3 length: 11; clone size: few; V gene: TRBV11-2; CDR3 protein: CASSPDNEQFF; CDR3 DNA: TGTGCCAGCAGCCCGGACAATGAGCAGTTCTTC
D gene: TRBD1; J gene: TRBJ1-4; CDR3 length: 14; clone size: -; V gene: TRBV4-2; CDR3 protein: CASSPQGADEKLFF; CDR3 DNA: TGTGCCAGCAGCCCACAGGGGGCGGATGAAAAACTGTTTTTT
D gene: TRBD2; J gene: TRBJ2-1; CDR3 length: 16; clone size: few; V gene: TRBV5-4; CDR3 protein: CASSQGRASSYNEQFF; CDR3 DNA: TGTGCCAGCAGCCAAGGGAGGGCGAGCTCCTACAATGAGCAGTTCTTC
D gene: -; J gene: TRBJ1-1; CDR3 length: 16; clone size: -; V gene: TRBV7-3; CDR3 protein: CASSLTRMISRNEAFF; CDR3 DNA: TGTGCCAGCAGCTTAACACGGATGATAAGCAGGAACGAAGCTTTCTTT
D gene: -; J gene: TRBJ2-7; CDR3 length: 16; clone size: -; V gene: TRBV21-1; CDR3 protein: CASSNEDRTTTYEQYF; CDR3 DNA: TGTGCCAGCAGCAATGAGGACAGGACGACGACCTACGAGCAGTACTTC
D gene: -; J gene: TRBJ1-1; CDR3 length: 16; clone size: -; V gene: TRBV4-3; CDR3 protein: CASSQFPQDRNTEAFF; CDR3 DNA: TGCGCCAGCAGCCAGTTCCCACAGGACAGAAACACTGAAGCTTTCTTT
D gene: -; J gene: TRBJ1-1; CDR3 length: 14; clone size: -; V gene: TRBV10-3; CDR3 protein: CAITSTGSGTEAFF; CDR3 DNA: TGTGCCATCACCTCGACAGGTTCGGGGACTGAAGCTTTCTTT
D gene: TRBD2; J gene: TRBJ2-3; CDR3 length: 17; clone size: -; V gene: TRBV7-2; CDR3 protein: CASSLLTSGRWADTQYF; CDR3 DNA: TGTGCCAGCAGCTTATTGACTAGCGGGAGGTGGGCAGATACGCAGTATTTT
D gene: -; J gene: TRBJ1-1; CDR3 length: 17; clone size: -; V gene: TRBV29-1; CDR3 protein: CSVEGFADRGVRGGAFF; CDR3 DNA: TGCAGCGTTGAAGGGTTTGCAGACCGTGGTGTTCGGGGGGGGGCTTTCTTT
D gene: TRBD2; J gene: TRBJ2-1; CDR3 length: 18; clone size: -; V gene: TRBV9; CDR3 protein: CASSPRDFQGLAGEEQFF; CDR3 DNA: TGTGCCAGCAGCCCCCGAGATTTTCAGGGACTAGCGGGAGAGGAGCAGTTCTTC
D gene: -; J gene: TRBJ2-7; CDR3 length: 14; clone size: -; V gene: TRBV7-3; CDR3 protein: CASSTGLLGGEQYF; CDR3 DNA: TGTGCCAGCAGCACCGGGTTACTAGGGGGCGAGCAGTACTTC
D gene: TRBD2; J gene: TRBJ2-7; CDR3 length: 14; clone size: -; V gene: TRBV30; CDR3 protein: CASSGGGAMYEQYF; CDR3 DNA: TGTGCCTCTTCTGGCGGGGGGGCTATGTACGAGCAGTACTTC
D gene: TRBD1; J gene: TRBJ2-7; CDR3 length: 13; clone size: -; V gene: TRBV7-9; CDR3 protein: CASSLTGAYEQYF; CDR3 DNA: TGTGCCAGCAGCTTAACAGGGGCCTACGAGCAGTACTTC
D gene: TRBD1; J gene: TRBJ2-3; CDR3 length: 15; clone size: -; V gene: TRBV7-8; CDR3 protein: CASSSHETGTDTQYF; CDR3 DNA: TGTGCCAGCAGCTCCCACGAGACAGGGACAGATACGCAGTATTTT
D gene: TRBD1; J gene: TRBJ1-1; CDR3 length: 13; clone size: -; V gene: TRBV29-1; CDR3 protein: CSVNDRGKAEAFF; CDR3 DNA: TGCAGCGTCAATGACAGGGGTAAGGCTGAAGCTTTCTTT
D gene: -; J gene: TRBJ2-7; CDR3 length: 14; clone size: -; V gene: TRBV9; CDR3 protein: CASSRREGQYEQYF; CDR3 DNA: TGTGCCAGCAGCCGTAGGGAGGGACAATACGAGCAGTACTTC
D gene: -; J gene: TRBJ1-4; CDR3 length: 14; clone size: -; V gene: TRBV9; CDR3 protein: CASSVRPSNEKLFF; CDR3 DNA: TGTGCCAGCAGCGTACGTCCCTCTAATGAAAAACTGTTTTTT
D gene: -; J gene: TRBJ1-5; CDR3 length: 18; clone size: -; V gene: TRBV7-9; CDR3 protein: CASSLVGSGGIANQPQHF; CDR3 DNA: TGTGCCAGCAGCTTAGTAGGTTCGGGAGGGATAGCAAATCAGCCCCAGCATTTT
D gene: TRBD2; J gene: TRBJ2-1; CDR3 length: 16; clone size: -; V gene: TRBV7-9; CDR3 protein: CASSLGRALAGAEQFF; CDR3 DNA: TGTGCCAGCAGCTTAGGTAGGGCACTAGCGGGAGCTGAGCAGTTCTTC
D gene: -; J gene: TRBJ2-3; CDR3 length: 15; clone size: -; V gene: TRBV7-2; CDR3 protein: CASSLVTSPTDTQYF; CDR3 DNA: TGTGCCAGCAGCTTAGTTACTAGCCCCACAGATACGCAGTATTTT
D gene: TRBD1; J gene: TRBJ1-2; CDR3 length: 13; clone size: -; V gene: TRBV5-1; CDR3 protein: CASSYGQGDGYTF; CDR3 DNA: TGCGCCAGCAGCTACGGACAGGGTGATGGCTACACCTTC